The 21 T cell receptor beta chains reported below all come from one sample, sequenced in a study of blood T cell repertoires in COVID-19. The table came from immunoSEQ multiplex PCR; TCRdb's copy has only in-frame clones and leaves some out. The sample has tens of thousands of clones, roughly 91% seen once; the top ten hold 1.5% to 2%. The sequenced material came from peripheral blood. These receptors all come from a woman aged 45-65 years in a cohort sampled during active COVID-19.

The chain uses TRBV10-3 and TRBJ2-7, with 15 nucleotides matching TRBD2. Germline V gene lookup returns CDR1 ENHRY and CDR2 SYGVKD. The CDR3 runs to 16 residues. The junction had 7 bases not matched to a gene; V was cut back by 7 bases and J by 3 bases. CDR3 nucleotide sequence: TGTGCCATCACCAAGGGACTAGCGGGGGGCATCTACGAGCAGTACTTC. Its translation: CAITKGLAGGIYEQYF.

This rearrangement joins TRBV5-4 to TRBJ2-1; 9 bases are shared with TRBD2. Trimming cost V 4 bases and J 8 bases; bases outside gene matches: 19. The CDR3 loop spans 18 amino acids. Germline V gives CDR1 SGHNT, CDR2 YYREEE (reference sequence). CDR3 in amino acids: CASSPKGAGTSPADEQFF. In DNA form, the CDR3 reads TGTGCCAGCAGCCCAAAAGGAGCCGGGACTAGCCCCGCGGATGAGCAGTTCTTC.

CDR3 sequence: CASSLAGASGAREQFF. The CDR3, as DNA: TGCGCCAGCAGCTTGGCTGGTGCTAGCGGGGCGAGGGAGCAGTTCTTC. This chain uses TRBV5-1 with TRBJ2-1; TRBD2 agrees at 9 bases. V shed 0 bases, J shed 10 bases, and the junction held 11 bases outside the gene matches. There are 16 residues in the CDR3. Germline V gene data show CDR1 as SGHRS and CDR2 as YFSETQ.

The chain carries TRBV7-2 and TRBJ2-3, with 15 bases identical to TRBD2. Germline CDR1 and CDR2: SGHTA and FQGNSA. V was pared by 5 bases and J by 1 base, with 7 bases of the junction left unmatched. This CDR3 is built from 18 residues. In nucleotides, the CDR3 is TGTGCCAGCAGCCCCGGACTAGCGGGGGGGCCGGGCACAGATACGCAGTATTTT. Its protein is CASSPGLAGGPGTDTQYF.

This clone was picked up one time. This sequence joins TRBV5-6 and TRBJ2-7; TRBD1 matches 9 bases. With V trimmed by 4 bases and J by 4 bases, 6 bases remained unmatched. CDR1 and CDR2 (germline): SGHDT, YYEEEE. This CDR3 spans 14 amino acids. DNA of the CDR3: TGTGCCAGCAGCCGTCGGGACAGGGTATACGAGCAGTACTTC. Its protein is CASSRRDRVYEQYF.

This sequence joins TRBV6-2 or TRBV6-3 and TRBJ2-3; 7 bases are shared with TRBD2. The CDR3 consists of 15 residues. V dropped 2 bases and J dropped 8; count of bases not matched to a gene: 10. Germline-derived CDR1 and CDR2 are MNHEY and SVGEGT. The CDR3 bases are TGTGCCAGCAGTTACCGATCGGGAGGTCGGACTACGCAGTATTTT. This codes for CASSYRSGGRTTQYF.

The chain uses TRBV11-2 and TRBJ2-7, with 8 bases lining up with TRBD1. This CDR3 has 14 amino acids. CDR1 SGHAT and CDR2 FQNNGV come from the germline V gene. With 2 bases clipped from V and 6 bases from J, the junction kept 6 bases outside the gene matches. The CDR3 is CASSLRTGLGEQYF. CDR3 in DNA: TGTGCCAGCAGCTTACGGACAGGGCTGGGCGAGCAGTACTTC.

The CDR3 region is CASSVLETDTQYF. DNA of the CDR3: TGTGCCAGTAGTGTACTAGAGACAGATACGCAGTATTTT. The V and J genes are TRBV19 and TRBJ2-3, with D perhaps TRBD2 (5 bases). This CDR3 has 13 amino acids. With 5 bases removed from V and 3 bases from J, the gap between germline ends came to 9 bases. The germline V gene has CDR1 LNHDA and CDR2 SQIVND (reference sequence).

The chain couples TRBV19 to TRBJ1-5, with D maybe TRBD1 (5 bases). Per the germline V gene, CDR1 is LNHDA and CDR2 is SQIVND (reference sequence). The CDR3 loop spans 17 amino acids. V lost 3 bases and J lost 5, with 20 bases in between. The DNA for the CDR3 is TGTGCCAGTAGTATTAAGGGGAAGGTAGGGGTGCATCAGCCCCAGCATTTT. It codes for CASSIKGKVGVHQPQHF.

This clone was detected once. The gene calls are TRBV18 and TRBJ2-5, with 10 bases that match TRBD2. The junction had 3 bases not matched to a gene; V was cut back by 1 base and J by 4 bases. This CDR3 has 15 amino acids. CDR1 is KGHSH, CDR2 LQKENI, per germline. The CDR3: CASSPQREGLETQYF. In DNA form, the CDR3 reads TGTGCCAGCTCACCACAGCGGGAGGGCCTAGAGACCCAGTACTTC.

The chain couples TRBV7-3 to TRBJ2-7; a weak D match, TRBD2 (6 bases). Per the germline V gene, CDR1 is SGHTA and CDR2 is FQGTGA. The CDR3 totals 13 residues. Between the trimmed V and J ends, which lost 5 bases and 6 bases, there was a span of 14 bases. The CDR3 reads CASSPVGSGEQYF. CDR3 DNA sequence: TGTGCCAGCAGCCCCGTCGGGAGTGGCGAGCAGTACTTC.

This CDR3 is CASSPGPLSGYTF. The CDR3 DNA follows: TGTGCCAGCAGCCCGGGTCCCCTCAGTGGCTACACCTTC. The rearrangement links TRBV5-6 to TRBJ1-2; D not resolved. The germline CDR1 and CDR2 sequences are SGHDT and YYEEEE. The germline V and J ends were trimmed by 4 bases and 7 bases, with 14 bases remaining between them. The CDR3 has 13 residues.

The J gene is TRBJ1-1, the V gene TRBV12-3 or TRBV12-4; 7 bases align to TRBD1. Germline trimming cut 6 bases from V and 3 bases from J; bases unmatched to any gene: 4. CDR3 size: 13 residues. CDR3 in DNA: TGTGCCAGCAGGACCACAGGGGACACTGAAGCTTTCTTT. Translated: CASRTTGDTEAFF.

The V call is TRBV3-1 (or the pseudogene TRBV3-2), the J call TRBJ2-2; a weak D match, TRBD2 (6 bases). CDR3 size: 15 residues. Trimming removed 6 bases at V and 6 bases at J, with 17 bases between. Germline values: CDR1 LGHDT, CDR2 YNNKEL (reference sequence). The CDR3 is CASSPGGKVAGELFF. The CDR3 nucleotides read TGTGCCAGCAGTCCGGGCGGGAAGGTGGCCGGGGAGCTGTTTTTT.

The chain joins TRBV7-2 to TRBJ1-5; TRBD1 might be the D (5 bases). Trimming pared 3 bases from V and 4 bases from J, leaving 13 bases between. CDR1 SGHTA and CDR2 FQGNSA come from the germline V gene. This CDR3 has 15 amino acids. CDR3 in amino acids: CASSLDLKGNQPQHF. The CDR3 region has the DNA TGTGCCAGCAGCTTGGACCTGAAGGGGAATCAGCCCCAGCATTTT.

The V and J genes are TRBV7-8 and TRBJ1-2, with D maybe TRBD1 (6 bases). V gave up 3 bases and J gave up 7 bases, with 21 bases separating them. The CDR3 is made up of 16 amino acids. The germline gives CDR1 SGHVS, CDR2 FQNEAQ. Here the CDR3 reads CASSFDPWGHQGGYTF. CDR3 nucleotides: TGTGCCAGCAGCTTCGATCCCTGGGGGCATCAGGGTGGCTACACCTTC.

Written as DNA, the CDR3 is TGTGCCAGCAGCTCGGGACTAGTGAATGAGCAGTTCTTC. Its protein product is CASSSGLVNEQFF. This chain connects TRBV9 to TRBJ2-1, with 8 bases lining up with TRBD2. This CDR3 is 13 amino acids long. The junction had 4 bases not matched to a gene; V was cut back by 4 bases and J by 7 bases. Per germline, CDR1 SGDLS and CDR2 YYNGEE.

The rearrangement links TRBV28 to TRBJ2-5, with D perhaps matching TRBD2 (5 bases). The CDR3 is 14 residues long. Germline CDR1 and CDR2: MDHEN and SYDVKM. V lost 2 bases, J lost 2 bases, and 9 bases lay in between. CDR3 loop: CASSLGGGQETQYF. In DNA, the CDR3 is TGTGCCAGCAGTTTAGGAGGTGGGCAAGAGACCCAGTACTTC.

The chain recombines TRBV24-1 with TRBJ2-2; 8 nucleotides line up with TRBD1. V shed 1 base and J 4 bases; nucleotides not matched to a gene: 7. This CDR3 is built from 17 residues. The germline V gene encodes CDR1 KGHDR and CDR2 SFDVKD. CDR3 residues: CATSDFTRGLSTGELFF. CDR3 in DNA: TGTGCCACCAGTGATTTTACCAGGGGGCTGAGCACCGGGGAGCTGTTTTTT.

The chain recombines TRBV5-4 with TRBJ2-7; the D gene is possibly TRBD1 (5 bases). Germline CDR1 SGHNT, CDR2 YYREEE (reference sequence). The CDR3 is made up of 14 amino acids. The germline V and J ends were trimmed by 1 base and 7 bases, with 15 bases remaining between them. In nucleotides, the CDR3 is TGTGCCAGCAGCTTGATTGGGGCTTACGGGGAGCAGTACTTC. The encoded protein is CASSLIGAYGEQYF.

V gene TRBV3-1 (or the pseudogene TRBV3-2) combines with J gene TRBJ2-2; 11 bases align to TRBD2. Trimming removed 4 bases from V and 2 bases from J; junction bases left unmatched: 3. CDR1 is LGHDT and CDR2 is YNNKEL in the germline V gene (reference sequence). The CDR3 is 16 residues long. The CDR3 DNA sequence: TGTGCCAGCAGCCCGGGACTAGCGGCAAACACCGGGGAGCTGTTTTTT. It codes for CASSPGLAANTGELFF.